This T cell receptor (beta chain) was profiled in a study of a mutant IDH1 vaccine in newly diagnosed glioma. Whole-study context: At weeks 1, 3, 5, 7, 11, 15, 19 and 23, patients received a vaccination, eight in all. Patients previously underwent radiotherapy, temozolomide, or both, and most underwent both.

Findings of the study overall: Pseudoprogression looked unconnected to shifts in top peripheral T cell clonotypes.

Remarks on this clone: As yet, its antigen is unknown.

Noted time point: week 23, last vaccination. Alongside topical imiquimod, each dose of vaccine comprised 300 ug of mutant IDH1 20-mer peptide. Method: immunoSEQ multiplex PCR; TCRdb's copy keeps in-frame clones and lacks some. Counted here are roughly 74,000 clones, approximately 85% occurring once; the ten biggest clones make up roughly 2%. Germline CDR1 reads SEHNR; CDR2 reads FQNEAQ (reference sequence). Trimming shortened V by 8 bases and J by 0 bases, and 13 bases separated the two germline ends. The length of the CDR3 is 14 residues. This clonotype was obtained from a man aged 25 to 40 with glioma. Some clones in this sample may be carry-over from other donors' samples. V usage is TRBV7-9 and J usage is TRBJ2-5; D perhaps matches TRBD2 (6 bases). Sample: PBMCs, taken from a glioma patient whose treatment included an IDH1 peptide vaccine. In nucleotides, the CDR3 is TGTGCCAGCTCGCGGGCGGGGAACCAAGAGACCCAGTACTTC. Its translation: CASSRAGNQETQYF.